This TCR beta chain derives from a study of T cell repertoires in cytomegalovirus infection. Via MiXCR, TCRdb re-called the reads, giving one row per CDR3 protein. The sample has almost 500,000 distinct CDR3 sequences; about 11% are singletons. The germline V and J ends were trimmed by 6 bases and 3 bases, with 24 bases remaining between them. CDR1 DFQATT and CDR2 SNEGSKA come from the germline V gene (reference sequence). This CDR3 contains 16 residues. The receptor's source is a human donor in good health (CMV status not recorded). Some clones in this sample may be carry-over from other donors' samples. The chain links TRBV20-1 to TRBJ2-7; D might be TRBD1 (6 bases). The sequencing input was PBMCs. CDR3 nucleotides: TGCAGTGCAAGGTATCCGGGACAAGGAGGTTACTACGAGCAGTACTTC. It encodes CSARYPGQGGYYEQYF.